The 10 T cell receptor beta chains in this list originate from one sample, sequenced in a study of human T cells and chemical hapten exposure. Time point in this sample: patch test 1, 2 weeks after DPC sensitization. Noted treatment: therapeutic diphenylcyclopropenone sensitization with weekly scalp DPC. TCRdb fed the RACE reads into MiXCR, producing one record per CDR3 protein. This sample has 150,000 to 200,000 distinct CDR3 sequences; around 13% occur once, and the top ten carry 1.7%. Sequenced here: whole blood, sampled in connection with sensitization to the hapten diphenylcyclopropenone (DPC). The receptors shown here come from a woman in her 30s with alopecia areata. Some clones in this sample may be carry-over from other donors' samples.

This chain connects TRBV4-2 to TRBJ2-3, with 8 bases matching TRBD2. The germline V gene has CDR1 LGHNA and CDR2 YNFKEQ. The CDR3 contains 15 residues. V trimming: 0 bases; J trimming: 10 bases; junction bases outside the gene matches: 9. CDR3 nucleotides: TGTGCCAGCAGCCAAGAACGTCTAGCGGGTGATCCGCAGTATTTT. It codes for CASSQERLAGDPQYF.

The sample holds a few counts of this clonotype. V and J are TRBV28 and TRBJ1-3; the D is unclear. V lost 2 bases and J 2 bases, leaving 7 bases between the germline ends. The germline V gene has CDR1 MDHEN and CDR2 SYDVKM. The CDR3 loop spans 14 amino acids. CDR3 sequence reads: CASSLAGTGNTIYF. The CDR3 region has the DNA TGTGCCAGCAGTTTAGCGGGAACTGGAAACACCATATATTTT.

The table lists this clonotype with a few counts. This CDR3 reads CAWSAVAGELFF. In DNA form, the CDR3 reads TGTGCCTGGAGTGCGGTAGCCGGGGAGCTGTTTTTT. The rearrangement joins TRBV30 to TRBJ2-2; D unclear. Trimming left V 1 base short and J 6 bases short, with 6 bases between. CDR1 GTSNPN and CDR2 SVGIG come from the germline V gene (reference sequence). This CDR3 comprises 12 residues. Supplemented by reference TRBV30 and TRBJ2-2, the full variable domain reads SQTIHQWPATLVQPVGSPLSLECTVEGTSNPNLYWYRQAAGRGLQLLFYSVGIGQISSEVPQNLSASRPQDRQFILSSKKLLLSDSGFYLCAWSAVAGELFFGEGSRLTVL.

The chain carries TRBV29-1 and TRBJ2-3; 7 bases map to TRBD2. The J segment lost 1 base and the V segment lost 5 bases, leaving 9 bases of the junction unmatched. The CDR3 contains 15 residues. CDR1 is SQVTM, CDR2 ANQGSEA, per germline. CDR3 loop: CSVTPSGPGTDTQYF. The CDR3 region has the DNA TGCAGCGTTACCCCTAGCGGTCCTGGCACAGATACGCAGTATTTT.

The chain combines TRBV6-2 or TRBV6-3 with TRBJ1-2, with D possibly TRBD1 on 6 matching bases. V lost 5 bases to trimming and J lost 0 bases, with 13 bases between them. The germline V gene has CDR1 MNHEY and CDR2 SVGEGT. There are 15 residues in the CDR3. The CDR3 loop is CASSGGQPSNYGYTF. CDR3 nucleotide sequence: TGTGCCAGCAGTGGAGGACAGCCTTCTAACTATGGCTACACCTTC.

In its sample, this clonotype was seen a few times. The CDR3 DNA sequence: TGTGCCAGCAGTTCAGCCCAAGACGGATCGAACACCGGGGAGCTGTTTTTT. It codes for CASSSAQDGSNTGELFF. The rearrangement uses TRBV28 and TRBJ2-2; no clear D. Between the trimmed V and J ends, which lost 4 bases and 0 bases, there was a span of 15 bases. Germline V CDR1 and CDR2: MDHEN, SYDVKM. This CDR3 is built from 17 residues.

The chain joins TRBV7-9 to TRBJ2-3; 13 bases line up with TRBD2. Losses at the gene ends were 5 bases for V and 7 bases for J; bases not matched to a gene: 15. The CDR3 is 18 amino acids. In germline, CDR1 is SEHNR, CDR2 FQNEAQ (reference sequence). The CDR3 sequence: CASSATMGTSGIQNTQYF. The CDR3 nucleotides read TGTGCCAGCAGCGCAACGATGGGGACTAGCGGGATTCAGAATACGCAGTATTTT.

This clonotype was recorded many times. The chain joins TRBV2 to TRBJ2-3; D is possibly TRBD2 (6 bases). The CDR3 consists of 15 residues. The germline gives CDR1 SNHLY, CDR2 FYNNEI. V dropped 4 bases and J dropped 0 bases, with 11 bases sitting between them. For the CDR3, the DNA is TGTGCCAGCAGTGCGGAGGGGAGAAGCACAGATACGCAGTATTTT. Translation gives CASSAEGRSTDTQYF.

This clonotype occurred many times. The chain employs TRBV20-1 and TRBJ2-7, with 7 nucleotides matching TRBD1. The CDR3 has 12 residues. The trim removed 5 bases at V and 3 bases at J, leaving 4 bases unmatched. Germline CDR1 and CDR2: DFQATT and SNEGSKA (reference sequence). The CDR3 sequence: CSAPRDSYEQYF. CDR3 in DNA: TGCAGTGCTCCTCGGGACAGCTACGAGCAGTACTTC.

Only a few counts were recorded for this clonotype. The gene calls are TRBV20-1 and TRBJ2-3; 11 positions match TRBD2. V lost 6 bases and J lost 3; bases outside the gene matches: 8. Germline-derived CDR1 and CDR2 are DFQATT and SNEGSKA (reference sequence). CDR3 length: 15 residues. CDR3 residues: CSAQMTSGNTDTQYF. DNA for the CDR3: TGCAGTGCCCAGATGACTAGCGGGAATACAGATACGCAGTATTTT.